This T cell receptor (beta chain) was sequenced in a study of blood T cell repertoires in COVID-19. In the study's own analysis: Reference gene primer amplification in the assay estimated nucleated cell counts. Some clones are missing from TCRdb's copy, which holds only in-frame ones; the method was immunoSEQ multiplex PCR. That table is the source of V, J and clone size, and D and trimming were worked out from the DNA. The repertoire includes around 200,000 clones, 90% of them detected once, and 0.62% sits in the top ten. Germline V gene lookup returns CDR1 MDHEN and CDR2 SYDVKM. The ends lost 5 bases at V and 10 bases at J; junction bases unmatched: 8. This CDR3 is 14 amino acids long.

The rearrangement uses TRBV28 and TRBJ1-6; 7 bases agree with TRBD1. The sequenced sample consisted of peripheral blood. The clonotype comes from a man in his fifties with acute or convalescent COVID-19. CDR3 sequence (DNA): TGTGCCAGCAGTCGACCGACAGGGCAATCACCCCTCCACTTT. This sequence encodes CASSRPTGQSPLHF.